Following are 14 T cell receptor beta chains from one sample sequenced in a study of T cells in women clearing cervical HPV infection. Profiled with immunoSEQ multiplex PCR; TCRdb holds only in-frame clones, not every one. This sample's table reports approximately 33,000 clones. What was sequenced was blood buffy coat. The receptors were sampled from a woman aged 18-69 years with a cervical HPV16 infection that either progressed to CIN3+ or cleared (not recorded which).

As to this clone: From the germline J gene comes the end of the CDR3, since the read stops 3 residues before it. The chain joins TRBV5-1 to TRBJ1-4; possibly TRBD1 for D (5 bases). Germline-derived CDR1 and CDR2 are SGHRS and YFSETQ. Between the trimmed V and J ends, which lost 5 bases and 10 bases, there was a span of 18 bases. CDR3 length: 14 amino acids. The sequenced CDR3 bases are TGCGCCAGCAGAGGATCAGGGTTAGAAGGAAAA. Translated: CASRGSGLEGK. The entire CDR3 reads CASRGSGLEGKLFF.

CDR3 bases read: TGTGCCAGTAGTATAGGTGACAGGACTCAGCCC. This codes for CASSIGDRTQP. The entire CDR3 sequence reads CASSIGDRTQPQHF. The chain uses TRBV19 and TRBJ1-5, with a possible D match to TRBD1 (6 bases). The CDR3 end falls 3 residues outside the read, so it is completed with the germline J gene. CDR3 size: 14 residues. CDR1 and CDR2 (germline): LNHDA, SQIVND (reference sequence). The V end lost 1 base, the J end lost 6 bases, and 10 bases lay between the germline ends.

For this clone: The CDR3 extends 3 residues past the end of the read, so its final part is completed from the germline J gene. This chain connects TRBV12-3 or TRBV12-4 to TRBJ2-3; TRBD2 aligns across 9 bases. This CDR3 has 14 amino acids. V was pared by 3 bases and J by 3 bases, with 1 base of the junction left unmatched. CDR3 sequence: CASSFSGSTDTQYF. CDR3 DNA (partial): TGTGCCAGCAGTTTTAGCGGGAGTACAGATACG.

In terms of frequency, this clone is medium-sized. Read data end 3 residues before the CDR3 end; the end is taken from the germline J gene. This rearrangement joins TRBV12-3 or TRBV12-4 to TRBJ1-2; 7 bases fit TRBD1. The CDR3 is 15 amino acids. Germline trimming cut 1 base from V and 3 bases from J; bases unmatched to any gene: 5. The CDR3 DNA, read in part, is TGTGCCAGCAGTTTAGGGCAGGGGGATGACTATGGC. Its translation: CASSLGQGDDYG. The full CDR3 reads CASSLGQGDDYGYTF.

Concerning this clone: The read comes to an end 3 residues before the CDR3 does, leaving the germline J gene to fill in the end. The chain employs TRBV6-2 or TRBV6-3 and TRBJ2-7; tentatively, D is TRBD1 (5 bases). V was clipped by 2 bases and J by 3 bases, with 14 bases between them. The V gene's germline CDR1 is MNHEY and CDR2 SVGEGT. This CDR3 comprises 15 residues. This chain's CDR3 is CASSYGATINYEQYF. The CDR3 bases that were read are TGTGCCAGCAGTTACGGGGCCACAATAAACTACGAG.

The sequenced CDR3 bases are TGTGCCAGCAGTGAACAGGGGGGAAGGGAAAAG. This encodes CASSEQGGREK. In full, the CDR3 reads CASSEQGGREKLFF. The V and J genes are TRBV2 and TRBJ2-2; TRBD1 might be the D (7 bases). The read stops 3 residues short of the end of the CDR3; the missing end is completed from the germline J gene. Per germline, CDR1 SNHLY and CDR2 FYNNEI. The CDR3 runs 14 residues. The full variable domain, completed using reference TRBV2 and TRBJ2-2, is EPEVTQTPSHQVTQMGQEVILRCVPISNHLYFYWYRQILGQKVEFLVSFYNNEISEKSEIFDDQFSVERPDGSNFTLKIRSTKLEDSAMYFCASSEQGGREKLFFGEGSRLTVL.

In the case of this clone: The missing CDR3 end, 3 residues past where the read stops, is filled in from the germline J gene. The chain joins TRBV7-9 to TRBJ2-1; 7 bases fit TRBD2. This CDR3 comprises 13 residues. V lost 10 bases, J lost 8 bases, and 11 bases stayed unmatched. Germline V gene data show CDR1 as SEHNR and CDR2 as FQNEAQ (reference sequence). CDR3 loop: CATQDVLADEQFF. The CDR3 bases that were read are TGTGCCACCCAGGATGTTCTAGCGGATGAG.

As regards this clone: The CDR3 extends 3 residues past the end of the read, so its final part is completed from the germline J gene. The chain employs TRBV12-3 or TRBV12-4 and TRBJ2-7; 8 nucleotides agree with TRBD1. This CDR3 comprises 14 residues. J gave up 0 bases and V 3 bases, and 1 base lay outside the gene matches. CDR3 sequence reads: CASSFGQGSYEQYF. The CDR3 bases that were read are TGTGCCAGCAGTTTTGGACAGGGCTCCTACGAG.

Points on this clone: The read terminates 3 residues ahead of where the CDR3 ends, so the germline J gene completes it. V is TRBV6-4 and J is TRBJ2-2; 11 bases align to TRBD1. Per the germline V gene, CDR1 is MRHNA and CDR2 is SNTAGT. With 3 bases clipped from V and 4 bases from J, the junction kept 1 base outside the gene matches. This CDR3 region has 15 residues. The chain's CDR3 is CASSEGTGGTGELFF. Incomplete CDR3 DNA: TGTGCCAGCAGTGAAGGGACAGGGGGCACCGGGGAG.

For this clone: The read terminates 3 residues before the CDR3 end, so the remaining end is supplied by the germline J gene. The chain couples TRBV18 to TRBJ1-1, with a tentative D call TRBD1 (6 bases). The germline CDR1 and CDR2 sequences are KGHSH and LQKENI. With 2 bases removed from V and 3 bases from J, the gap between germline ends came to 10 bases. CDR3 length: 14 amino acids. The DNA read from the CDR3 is TGTGCCAGCTCACCAGAATACAGGGACACTGAA. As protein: CASSPEYRDTE. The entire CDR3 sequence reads CASSPEYRDTEAFF.

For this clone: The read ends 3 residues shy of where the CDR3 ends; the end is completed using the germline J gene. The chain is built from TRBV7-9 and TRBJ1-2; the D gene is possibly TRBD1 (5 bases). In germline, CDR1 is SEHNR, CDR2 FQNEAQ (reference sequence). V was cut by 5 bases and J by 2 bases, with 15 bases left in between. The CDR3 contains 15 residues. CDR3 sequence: CASSRSGLENYGYTF. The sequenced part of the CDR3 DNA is TGTGCCAGCAGCAGGTCAGGGTTGGAGAACTATGGC.

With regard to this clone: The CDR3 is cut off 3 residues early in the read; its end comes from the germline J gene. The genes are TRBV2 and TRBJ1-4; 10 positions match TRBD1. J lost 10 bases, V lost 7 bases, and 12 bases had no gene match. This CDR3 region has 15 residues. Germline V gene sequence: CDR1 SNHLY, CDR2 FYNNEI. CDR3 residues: CASTRGETGGRKLFF. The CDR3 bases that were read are TGTGCCAGCACAAGAGGGGAGACAGGGGGCCGAAAA.

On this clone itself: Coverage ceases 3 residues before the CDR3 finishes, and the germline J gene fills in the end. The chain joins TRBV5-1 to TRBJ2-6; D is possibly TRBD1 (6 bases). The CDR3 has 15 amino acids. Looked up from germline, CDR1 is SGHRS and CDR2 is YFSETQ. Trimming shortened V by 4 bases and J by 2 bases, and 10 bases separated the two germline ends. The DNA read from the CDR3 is TGCGCCAGCAGCCTCCAGGGGCCTGGGGCCAACGTC. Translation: CASSLQGPGANV. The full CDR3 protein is CASSLQGPGANVLTF.

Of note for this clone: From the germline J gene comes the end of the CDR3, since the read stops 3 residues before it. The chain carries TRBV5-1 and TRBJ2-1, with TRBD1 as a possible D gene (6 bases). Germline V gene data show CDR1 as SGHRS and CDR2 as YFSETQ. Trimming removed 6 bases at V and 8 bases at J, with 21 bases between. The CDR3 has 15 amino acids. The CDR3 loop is CASTLGVTGMYEQFF. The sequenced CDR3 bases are TGCGCCAGCACACTGGGGGTGACAGGAATGTATGAG.